The 32 T cell receptor beta chains in this list originate from one sample, sequenced in a study of monozygotic twins with inflammatory bowel disease. TCRdb reprocessed the 5' RACE reads, keeping one entry per CDR3 protein, no DNA. This table holds around 380,000 distinct CDR3 sequences. The sequencing sample was made of blood. These receptors all come from a human donor with ulcerative colitis or Crohn's disease, or a healthy co-twin of an affected twin (not recorded which).

The chain employs TRBV7-2 and TRBJ2-7; TCRdb selects TRBD1, and the lack of DNA leaves this call unchecked. Germline V lookup: CDR1 SGHTA, CDR2 FQGNSA. This CDR3 is built from 14 residues. The CDR3 reads CASSLGGTVREQYF.

The chain combines TRBV27 with TRBJ2-1; TCRdb names TRBD2, which stays unverified in the absence of DNA. The CDR3 is 17 residues long. Germline V gives CDR1 MNHEY, CDR2 SMNVEV (reference sequence). The CDR3 is CASSPNRGLATYNEQFF.

The rearrangement uses TRBV20-1 and TRBJ2-7; with no DNA, the TCRdb D assignment of TRBD1 cannot be verified. This CDR3 is built from 14 residues. Germline-derived CDR1 and CDR2 are DFQATT and SNEGSKA (reference sequence). The CDR3 is CSARARQATYEQYF.

The J gene is TRBJ1-1, the V gene TRBV3-1; as DNA is missing, the TRBD1 call by TCRdb cannot be tested. The CDR3 runs to 15 residues. In germline, CDR1 is LGHDT, CDR2 YNNKEL (reference sequence). The CDR3 loop reads CASSPRDRFNTEAFF.

The rearrangement links TRBV5-1 to TRBJ2-1; TCRdb picks TRBD1, but there is no DNA to check that call. CDR1 is SGHRS and CDR2 is YFSETQ in the germline V gene. The CDR3 contains 18 residues. CDR3 loop: CASSLWPEGVSSYNEQFF.

V and J are TRBV2 and TRBJ2-1; no DNA is available, so the TRBD1 call from TCRdb remains unchecked. Germline CDR1 reads SNHLY; CDR2 reads FYNNEI. The CDR3 has 15 residues. CDR3 sequence reads: CASSGSTGRYNEQFF.

The chain couples TRBV20-1 to TRBJ2-1. The CDR3 sequence is 14 residues long. Germline assignment: CDR1 DFQATT and CDR2 SNEGSKA (reference sequence). The CDR3 region is CSAEQPSSYNEQFF.

The J gene is TRBJ2-2, the V gene TRBV5-1; TCRdb names TRBD1, which stays unverified in the absence of DNA. This CDR3 has 17 amino acids. Germline V gene sequence: CDR1 SGHRS, CDR2 YFSETQ. CDR3 residues: CASRLPGRDSNTGELFF.

The rearrangement joins TRBV19 to TRBJ2-3; there is no DNA to check the TCRdb D call of TRBD2. The CDR3 runs 14 residues. Germline V CDR1 and CDR2: LNHDA, SQIVND (reference sequence). CDR3 residues: CASSMGGPGDTQYF.

V and J are TRBV27 and TRBJ1-2. Germline V gene sequence: CDR1 MNHEY, CDR2 SMNVEV (reference sequence). The CDR3 runs 16 residues. CDR3: CASSSGASPLGYGYTF.

This sequence joins TRBV11-2 and TRBJ1-1; there is no DNA to check the TCRdb D call of TRBD1. The CDR3 contains 16 residues. Germline lookup yields CDR1 SGHAT and CDR2 FQNNGV. The CDR3 is CASSFPGTGRGTEAFF.

The chain links TRBV28 to TRBJ2-7; TCRdb's assignment of TRBD2 cannot be checked, as there is no DNA. In germline, CDR1 is MDHEN, CDR2 SYDVKM. CDR3 length: 17 amino acids. The chain's CDR3 is CASSPLISGDYHYEQYF.

J is TRBJ2-7 and V is TRBV27; TCRdb gives TRBD2 as the D gene, but with no DNA this cannot be confirmed. Germline V gene lookup returns CDR1 MNHEY and CDR2 SMNVEV (reference sequence). This CDR3 contains 15 residues. The CDR3 loop reads CASSLMRQGIYEQYF.

The chain links TRBV7-9 to TRBJ2-3; there is no DNA to check the TCRdb D call of TRBD2. The CDR3 has 17 amino acids. Germline assignment: CDR1 SEHNR and CDR2 FQNEAQ (reference sequence). This chain's CDR3 is CASSSHSGGPSTDTQYF.

The gene calls are TRBV12-3 or TRBV12-4 and TRBJ2-1; TCRdb reports TRBD1, a call that lacks DNA to check it against. CDR3 length: 18 residues. CDR3 in amino acids: CASSFDPWAGSSYNEQFF.

This rearrangement joins TRBV9 to TRBJ2-1; TCRdb returns TRBD2, unconfirmable since there is no DNA. This CDR3 has 16 amino acids. The V gene's germline CDR1 is SGDLS and CDR2 YYNGEE. This chain's CDR3 is CASSPGLAGVYNEQFF.

The chain links TRBV10-3 to TRBJ2-3; the TCRdb D gene call, TRBD1, has no DNA to confirm it. Per germline, CDR1 ENHRY and CDR2 SYGVKD. CDR3 length: 13 residues. The CDR3 protein is CAIQGQYTDTQYF.

The chain joins TRBV24-1 to TRBJ2-1; TCRdb selects TRBD1, and the lack of DNA leaves this call unchecked. The CDR3 spans 15 residues. The V gene's germline CDR1 is KGHDR and CDR2 SFDVKD. CDR3 region: CATRDTGTGGNEQFF.

V is TRBV15 and J is TRBJ1-1; TCRdb's D gene call, TRBD1, goes unchecked for lack of DNA. This CDR3 contains 18 residues. Germline V CDR1 and CDR2: LNHNV, YYDKDF (reference sequence). The CDR3 is CATSKTGQGLSLGTEAFF.

The rearrangement links TRBV29-1 to TRBJ2-3; TCRdb picks TRBD1, but there is no DNA to check that call. The CDR3 extends over 13 amino acids. In germline, CDR1 is SQVTM, CDR2 ANQGSEA. This CDR3 reads CSVATGGRDTQYF.

The CDR3 sequence: CASRLRTENEKLFF. The chain recombines TRBV5-1 with TRBJ1-4; TCRdb names TRBD1, which stays unverified in the absence of DNA. This CDR3 comprises 14 residues. The germline gives CDR1 SGHRS, CDR2 YFSETQ.

The J gene is TRBJ1-5, the V gene TRBV10-3; without DNA, the TCRdb call of TRBD1 cannot be checked. The CDR3 is 12 residues long. Germline V CDR1 and CDR2: ENHRY, SYGVKD. CDR3 sequence reads: CAISTGEQPQHF.

This chain joins TRBV5-6 and TRBJ1-2; as DNA is missing, the TRBD1 call by TCRdb cannot be tested. The CDR3 extends over 14 amino acids. Germline CDR1 is SGHDT and CDR2 is YYEEEE. The CDR3: CASSITGGGGGYTF. The full variable domain, completed using reference TRBV5-6 and TRBJ1-2, is DAGVTQSPTHLIKTRGQQVTLRCSPKSGHDTVSWYQQALGQGPQFIFQYYEEEERQRGNFPDRFSGHQFPNYSSELNVNALLLGDSALYLCASSITGGGGGYTFGSGTRLTVV.

The J gene is TRBJ2-5, the V gene TRBV5-1; the D gene TCRdb calls, TRBD2, cannot be checked with no DNA. Per the germline V gene, CDR1 is SGHRS and CDR2 is YFSETQ. The CDR3 covers 14 residues. The CDR3 loop reads CASKSSGRQETQYF.

This rearrangement joins TRBV19 to TRBJ2-1. The CDR3 has 16 amino acids. The germline V gene has CDR1 LNHDA and CDR2 SQIVND (reference sequence). CDR3 protein: CASSMEGFFSYNEQFF. The whole variable domain, remainder taken from reference TRBV19 and TRBJ2-1, is DGGITQSPKYLFRKEGQNVTLSCEQNLNHDAMYWYRQDPGQGLRLIYYSQIVNDFQKGDIAEGYSVSREKKESFPLTVTSAQKNPTAFYLCASSMEGFFSYNEQFFGPGTRLTVL.

This chain connects TRBV2 to TRBJ2-3; TCRdb designates TRBD2, a call that cannot be tested without DNA. Germline assignment: CDR1 SNHLY and CDR2 FYNNEI. CDR3 length equals 13 residues. CDR3 loop: CASTSGPTDTQYF.

The genes are TRBV6-6 and TRBJ2-5; the TCRdb D gene call, TRBD1, has no DNA to confirm it. This CDR3 has 13 residues. The V gene's germline CDR1 is MNHNY and CDR2 SVGAGI (reference sequence). CDR3 in amino acids: CASSRDREGTQYF.

V and J are TRBV28 and TRBJ2-3; TCRdb's D gene call, TRBD1, goes unchecked for lack of DNA. Germline V lookup: CDR1 MDHEN, CDR2 SYDVKM. The CDR3 consists of 14 residues. CDR3 amino acids: CASSATGRTDTQYF.

The rearrangement joins TRBV28 to TRBJ2-1; TCRdb indicates TRBD1, and absent DNA this call remains unverified. CDR3 length: 14 residues. Germline lookup yields CDR1 MDHEN and CDR2 SYDVKM. The CDR3 sequence is CASSLRIRGGEQFF.

V and J are TRBV20-1 and TRBJ2-2; lacking DNA, the TRBD1 call made by TCRdb goes unchecked. Germline V CDR1 and CDR2: DFQATT, SNEGSKA (reference sequence). CDR3 size: 16 residues. The CDR3 sequence is CSASSLAGGQAGELFF.

V gene TRBV10-3 combines with J gene TRBJ1-2; as DNA is missing, the TRBD1 call by TCRdb cannot be tested. Germline V gene data show CDR1 as ENHRY and CDR2 as SYGVKD. This CDR3 is 14 amino acids long. The CDR3 loop is CAISRQGMGYGYTF.

The chain recombines TRBV5-1 with TRBJ2-1. CDR1 SGHRS and CDR2 YFSETQ come from the germline V gene. The CDR3 is 12 residues long. CDR3 residues: CASISGYNEQFF.